A selection of T cell receptor beta chains follows, all from one sample in a study of beta chain features in type 1 diabetes. Generated by immunoSEQ multiplex PCR, the TCRdb table keeps only in-frame clones and is missing some. The table has about 400,000 clones, around 12% seen once. Sequencing was done on a sample of naive CD4+ T cells from blood. These receptors all stem from a woman under 30 with type 1 diabetes. Each CDR3 is given with its conserved first and last residue. D genes are given only for firm matches. Some rows mark clone size as missing; the rest say once, few, many or name a class of expanded clone.

d_call,clone_size,v_call,j_call,cdr3_aa,cdr3_nt
TRBD1,few,TRBV30,TRBJ1-1,CAWSGTGGGTEAFF,TGTGCCTGGAGTGGAACAGGGGGGGGCACTGAAGCTTTCTTT
TRBD2,few,TRBV9,TRBJ2-3,CASSPEGLDTDTQYF,TGTGCCAGCAGCCCGGAAGGACTAGACACAGATACGCAGTATTTT
TRBD2,NA,TRBV7-9,TRBJ2-1,CASSRLAGRYNEQFF,TGTGCCAGCAGCCGACTAGCGGGGCGGTACAATGAGCAGTTCTTC
TRBD1,NA,TRBV7-9,TRBJ2-7,CALGTGTYEQYF,TGTGCCTTGGGGACAGGGACCTACGAGCAGTACTTC
NA,few,TRBV5-6,TRBJ2-7,CASSLASEQYF,TGTGCCAGCAGCTTGGCCAGCGAGCAGTACTTC
TRBD1,few,TRBV28,TRBJ2-5,CASNRDSQETQYF,TGTGCCAGTAACCGGGACAGCCAAGAGACCCAGTACTTC
TRBD1,few,TRBV5-4,TRBJ1-1,CASSLEAQGTEAFF,TGTGCCAGCAGTCTGGAGGCACAGGGGACTGAAGCTTTCTTT
TRBD1,few,TRBV9,TRBJ2-3,CASSRQGGPDTQYF,TGTGCCAGCAGCCGACAGGGTGGACCAGATACGCAGTATTTT
TRBD2,NA,TRBV15,TRBJ2-3,CATSRGAGGADTQYF,TGTGCCACCAGCAGAGGGGCGGGAGGGGCAGATACGCAGTATTTT
NA,NA,TRBV28,TRBJ1-1,CASTSVRVTEAFF,TGTGCCAGCACCAGCGTTCGGGTAACTGAAGCTTTCTTT
NA,NA,TRBV18,TRBJ1-2,CASSPSGIYGYTF,TGTGCCAGCTCACCAAGCGGGATCTATGGCTACACCTTC
TRBD1,NA,TRBV4-1,TRBJ1-2,CASSPRDRGGYTF,TGCGCCAGCAGCCCCCGGGACAGGGGCGGCTACACCTTC
NA,NA,TRBV18,TRBJ1-5,CASSPQGNSNQPQHF,TGTGCCAGCTCACCACAGGGGAATAGCAATCAGCCCCAGCATTTT
NA,NA,TRBV4-3,TRBJ1-2,CASSPGRGGYGYTF,TGCGCCAGCAGCCCCGGGAGGGGGGGCTATGGCTACACCTTC
NA,few,TRBV5-4,TRBJ1-1,CASSGTINTEAFF,TGTGCCAGCAGCGGGACAATCAACACTGAAGCTTTCTTT
NA,few,TRBV18,TRBJ1-5,CASSPGQIQDQPQHF,TGTGCCAGCTCACCGGGACAAATTCAGGATCAGCCCCAGCATTTT
TRBD1,NA,TRBV25-1,TRBJ2-7,CASSEGQRSSYEQYF,TGTGCCAGCAGTGAGGGACAGCGGAGCTCCTACGAGCAGTACTTC
TRBD2,few,TRBV30,TRBJ2-5,CACQTSGGETQYF,TGTGCCTGCCAGACTAGCGGCGGAGAGACCCAGTACTTC
NA,NA,TRBV7-9,TRBJ1-1,CASSPDRMNTEAFF,TGTGCCAGCAGCCCCGACAGGATGAACACTGAAGCTTTCTTT
NA,few,TRBV10-3,TRBJ2-3,CATTDSGTDTQYF,TGTGCCACTACGGACTCCGGCACAGATACGCAGTATTTT
TRBD1,NA,TRBV19,TRBJ2-6,CASSPGTAKYSGANVLTF,TGTGCCAGTAGCCCCGGGACAGCTAAATACTCTGGGGCCAACGTCCTGACTTTC
NA,few,TRBV18,TRBJ1-1,CASSSGRNTEAFF,TGTGCCAGCTCATCAGGGCGGAACACTGAAGCTTTCTTT
NA,NA,TRBV6-6,TRBJ1-5,CASSYRDQPQHF,TGTGCCAGCAGTTACCGGGATCAGCCCCAGCATTTT
TRBD2,NA,TRBV6-1,TRBJ2-5,CASRAGTSGEETQYF,TGTGCCAGCAGAGCCGGGACTAGCGGAGAAGAGACCCAGTACTTC
NA,few,TRBV7-2,TRBJ2-1,CASSSRPQGEQFF,TGTGCCAGCAGCTCTCGCCCCCAGGGGGAGCAGTTCTTC
NA,NA,TRBV20-1,TRBJ1-4,CSAPAGVKLFF,TGCAGTGCTCCAGCGGGGGTAAAACTGTTTTTT
NA,NA,TRBV4-1,TRBJ1-6,CAGGQTYNSPLHF,TGCGCGGGAGGGCAGACCTATAATTCACCCCTCCACTTT
TRBD1,few,TRBV28,TRBJ2-5,CASSPRQGTETQYF,TGTGCCAGCAGCCCGAGACAGGGGACAGAGACCCAGTACTTC
NA,few,TRBV4-3,TRBJ1-4,CASSQATGEKLFF,TGCGCCAGCAGCCAAGCCACGGGGGAAAAACTGTTTTTT
TRBD1,NA,TRBV28,TRBJ2-7,CASSRGRAYEQYF,TGTGCCAGCAGCAGGGGGCGAGCGTACGAGCAGTACTTC
NA,NA,TRBV5-1,TRBJ1-5,CASCSGVSQHF,TGCGCCAGCTGTTCCGGTGTGTCCCAGCATTTT
NA,NA,TRBV6-5,TRBJ1-1,CASSYGGSDTEAFF,TGTGCCAGCAGTTACGGGGGGAGTGACACTGAAGCTTTCTTT
TRBD2,NA,TRBV30,TRBJ2-1,CAWSGLAGSYNEQFF,TGTGCCTGGAGTGGACTAGCGGGCAGCTACAATGAGCAGTTCTTC
TRBD1,NA,TRBV10-3,TRBJ1-6,CAISDYRGHSPLHF,TGTGCCATCAGTGACTACAGGGGGCACTCACCCCTCCACTTT
NA,few,TRBV18,TRBJ1-2,CASSPGQQGNGYTF,TGTGCCAGCTCACCAGGACAACAGGGAAATGGCTACACCTTC
NA,few,TRBV29-1,TRBJ1-2,CSVQQGGYGYTF,TGCAGCGTTCAACAAGGGGGATATGGCTACACCTTC
TRBD1,NA,TRBV4-1,TRBJ2-2,CASSPGVDRGRYTGELFF,TGCGCCAGCAGCCCCGGCGTGGACAGGGGTCGTTACACCGGGGAGCTGTTTTTT
TRBD1,few,TRBV19,TRBJ2-5,CASSIRRGETQYF,TGTGCCAGTAGTATCCGCAGGGGGGAGACCCAGTACTTC
NA,NA,TRBV30,TRBJ2-7,CAWSRGLGEQYF,TGTGCCTGGAGTAGGGGTCTAGGGGAGCAGTACTTC
TRBD1,few,TRBV2,TRBJ2-7,CASSRQGYEQYF,TGTGCCAGCAGTAGACAGGGTTACGAGCAGTACTTC